The 20 T cell receptor beta chains given below trace back to one sample, sequenced in a study of CD8 T cells in Susac syndrome (dated by TCRdb to between 2018 and 2020). The method was the immunoSEQ multiplex PCR assay. RNA was extracted using the RNeasy kit, and roughly 0.5 to 1 microgram was reverse transcribed with random hexamers. Using fastp trimming at Q25 and MiXCR clonotype assembly, TCRdb reanalyzed the public sequencing data and kept in-frame beta chains. When rows share a CDR3 protein, they turn into one entry using the most common DNA and genes. A total of 150,000 to 200,000 distinct CDR3 sequences appear in this sample, around 93% of them only once. Jointly, the top ten make up 0.13% of the sample. Sequencing used CD4+ T cells from PBMCs. These receptors were obtained from a human donor in good health.

The genes are TRBV2 and TRBJ2-7, with D maybe TRBD1 (5 bases). There are 14 residues in the CDR3. V was cut by 0 bases and J by 2 bases, with 8 bases left in between. Germline CDR1 reads SNHLY; CDR2 reads FYNNEI. The CDR3 sequence is CASSEAQGTYEQYF. CDR3 bases: TGTGCCAGCAGTGAAGCGCAGGGTACCTACGAGCAGTACTTC.

J is TRBJ2-5 and V is TRBV28; the match to TRBD2 covers 8 bases. The V gene's germline CDR1 is MDHEN and CDR2 SYDVKM. The CDR3 length is 13 residues. V lost 6 bases and J lost 8; bases outside the gene matches: 8. Written as DNA, the CDR3 is TGTGCCAGCAGCTTAGCGGGGACGGAAACCCAGTACTTC. It yields the protein CASSLAGTETQYF.

The J gene is TRBJ2-1, the V gene TRBV3-1, with unresolved D. Trimming removed 5 bases at V and 0 bases at J, with 14 bases between. CDR3 size: 16 residues. The V gene's germline CDR1 is LGHDT and CDR2 YNNKEL (reference sequence). The CDR3 region is CASSGGSRSSYNEQFF. The CDR3 DNA reads as TGTGCCAGCAGCGGCGGCTCCCGGAGCTCCTACAATGAGCAGTTCTTC.

The chain carries TRBV18 and TRBJ2-7; 7 bases are shared with TRBD2. CDR3 length: 14 residues. Germline V lookup: CDR1 KGHSH, CDR2 LQKENI. With 3 bases clipped from V and 5 bases from J, the junction kept 7 bases outside the gene matches. CDR3 sequence reads: CASSPGLIINEQYF. DNA for the CDR3: TGTGCCAGCTCACCGGGACTAATTATCAACGAGCAGTACTTC.

The chain joins TRBV9 to TRBJ2-7; D perhaps matches TRBD2 (6 bases). The V end lost 0 bases, the J end lost 0 bases, and 13 bases lay between the germline ends. The length of the CDR3 is 16 residues. Germline V gene data show CDR1 as SGDLS and CDR2 as YYNGEE. For the CDR3, the DNA is TGTGCCAGCAGCGTAGGGATTGGAGGGAGCTCCTACGAGCAGTACTTC. As protein: CASSVGIGGSSYEQYF.

J is TRBJ2-5 and V is TRBV6-5; 7 bases align to TRBD1. CDR3 length equals 14 residues. CDR1 is MNHEY, CDR2 SVGAGI, per germline. The V gene end was trimmed by 6 bases and the J gene end by 4 bases; junction bases not matched to a gene: 8. The CDR3: CASRTVRGRETQYF. CDR3 DNA: TGTGCCAGCAGGACCGTGAGGGGGCGAGAGACCCAGTACTTC.

The genes are TRBV3-1 and TRBJ2-5, with D possibly being TRBD2 (5 bases). Per germline, CDR1 LGHDT and CDR2 YNNKEL (reference sequence). This CDR3 region has 15 residues. V was trimmed by 4 bases and J by 0 bases, leaving 12 bases between them. This chain's CDR3 is CASSLSRRDQETQYF. CDR3 DNA sequence: TGTGCCAGCAGCCTCTCCCGGCGGGACCAAGAGACCCAGTACTTC.

The chain links TRBV6-2 or TRBV6-3 to TRBJ1-5; 12 nucleotides agree with TRBD1. Germline values: CDR1 MNHEY, CDR2 SVGEGT. The CDR3 spans 17 residues. The trim removed 4 bases at V and 7 bases at J, leaving 11 bases unmatched. The CDR3 nucleotides read TGTGCCAGCAGTTTCACCGGGACAGGGGGCCGCGGGCAGCCCCAGCATTTT. Protein sequence: CASSFTGTGGRGQPQHF.

The genes are TRBV5-4 and TRBJ2-4; no reliable D call. Germline CDR1 is SGHNT and CDR2 is YYREEE (reference sequence). V was clipped by 0 bases and J by 0 bases, with 10 bases between them. The length of the CDR3 is 16 residues. CDR3 protein: CASSLGEAVAKNIQYF. CDR3 nucleotides: TGTGCCAGCAGCTTGGGGGAAGCTGTAGCCAAAAACATTCAGTACTTC.

The chain employs TRBV7-8 and TRBJ2-5; TRBD2 agrees at 9 bases. This CDR3 comprises 17 residues. CDR1 is SGHVS and CDR2 is FQNEAQ in the germline V gene. Trimming cost V 0 bases and J 4 bases; bases outside gene matches: 9. CDR3 sequence (DNA): TGTGCCAGCAGCTTAGCGCGCATAGCGGGGGAATCAGAGACCCAGTACTTC. It specifies CASSLARIAGESETQYF.

The V call is TRBV11-2, the J call TRBJ2-4; the D gene could be TRBD1 or TRBD2 (5 bases each). Trimming took off 0 bases at V and 3 bases at J, with 12 bases between the two ends. Germline values: CDR1 SGHAT, CDR2 FQNNGV. The CDR3 sequence is 16 residues long. This chain's CDR3 is CASSLDWGTGKNIQYF. In DNA form, the CDR3 reads TGTGCCAGCAGCTTAGATTGGGGGACGGGCAAAAACATTCAGTACTTC.

The chain combines TRBV6-5 with TRBJ1-1; D is perhaps TRBD1 (5 bases). The CDR3 sequence is 14 residues long. V was shortened by 7 bases and J by 10 bases, with 22 bases between the two germline ends. Germline V lookup: CDR1 MNHEY, CDR2 SVGAGI. The CDR3 DNA reads TGTGCCAGCAACCCAGACAGCAGGGAAGGGTTAGCTTTCTTT. It yields the protein CASNPDSREGLAFF.

The chain couples TRBV27 to TRBJ1-5; D remains unclear. The length of the CDR3 is 15 residues. Trimming left V 2 bases short and J 4 bases short, with 12 bases between. CDR1 is MNHEY, CDR2 SMNVEV, per germline (reference sequence). The CDR3 loop is CASSLGPGRNQPQHF. CDR3 coding DNA: TGTGCCAGCAGTTTAGGCCCGGGGAGGAATCAGCCCCAGCATTTT.

The chain has TRBV20-1 and TRBJ2-1; D possibly uses TRBD1 or TRBD2 (7 bases each). The CDR3 consists of 15 residues. The germline V gene encodes CDR1 DFQATT and CDR2 SNEGSKA (reference sequence). V was pared by 0 bases and J by 7 bases, with 16 bases between. CDR3 amino acids: CSARDRGGYSNEQFF. The CDR3 DNA reads as TGCAGTGCTAGAGACAGGGGGGGGTACTCGAATGAGCAGTTCTTC.

This rearrangement joins TRBV9 to TRBJ2-2; D is possibly TRBD2 (7 bases). Germline V lookup: CDR1 SGDLS, CDR2 YYNGEE. This CDR3 is built from 18 residues. Trimming shortened V by 4 bases and J by 1 base, and 20 bases separated the two germline ends. The CDR3 DNA reads as TGTGCCAGCAGCCCCCGGAGTGGGGGGGGGCGGAACACCGGGGAGCTGTTTTTT. Protein sequence: CASSPRSGGGRNTGELFF.

As regards this clonotype: The DNA is left out, because the CDR3 cannot be placed on it with certainty; the CDR3 is given as TCRdb lists it. The chain carries TRBV6-1 and TRBJ2-7; TRBD1 was called by the table and not checked on the DNA. The CDR3 is 14 residues long, counting both termini. Germline V gene lookup returns CDR1 MNHNS and CDR2 SASEGT. CDR3 sequence: CASILDRGNYEQYF.

The V call is TRBV7-3, the J call TRBJ2-7; 9 bases map to TRBD1. Germline V gene data show CDR1 as SGHTA and CDR2 as FQGTGA. The CDR3 is made up of 15 amino acids. The J segment lost 1 base and the V segment lost 5 bases, leaving 6 bases of the junction unmatched. CDR3 loop: CASSPGTGFSYEQYF. CDR3 nucleotide sequence: TGTGCCAGCAGCCCTGGGACAGGGTTTTCCTACGAGCAGTACTTC.

The gene calls are TRBV5-1 and TRBJ1-2; no clear D gene. Germline CDR1 SGHRS, CDR2 YFSETQ. Trimming cost V 0 bases and J 7 bases, with 16 bases left between them. The CDR3 extends over 15 amino acids. CDR3 in amino acids: CASSLETSGELGYTF. The CDR3 nucleotides read TGCGCCAGCAGCTTGGAGACCTCAGGAGAGCTTGGCTACACCTTC.

The rearrangement uses TRBV3-1 and TRBJ2-1; 10 nucleotides match TRBD2. CDR1 LGHDT and CDR2 YNNKEL come from the germline V gene (reference sequence). This CDR3 comprises 15 residues. V gave up 0 bases and J gave up 12 bases; unmatched junction bases: 8. CDR3 in DNA: TGTGCCAGCAGCCAAGAAGGTAGCGGGGGGCGACCGCAGTTCTTC. It specifies CASSQEGSGGRPQFF.

CDR3 region: CASRQSGGAADTQYF. As DNA, the CDR3 is TGTGCCAGCAGACAGAGCGGGGGGGCCGCAGATACGCAGTATTTT. V usage is TRBV7-9 and J usage is TRBJ2-3, with 10 positions matching TRBD2. The V and J ends lost 6 bases and 4 bases, in that order; junction bases with no gene match: 7. CDR1 SEHNR and CDR2 FQNEAQ come from the germline V gene (reference sequence). This CDR3 is 15 amino acids long. Filled out from reference TRBV7-9 and TRBJ2-3, the complete variable domain reads DTGVSQNPRHKITKRGQNVTFRCDPISEHNRLYWYRQTLGQGPEFLTYFQNEAQLEKSRLLSDRFSAERPKGSFSTLEIQRTEQGDSAMYLCASRQSGGAADTQYFGPGTRLTVL.